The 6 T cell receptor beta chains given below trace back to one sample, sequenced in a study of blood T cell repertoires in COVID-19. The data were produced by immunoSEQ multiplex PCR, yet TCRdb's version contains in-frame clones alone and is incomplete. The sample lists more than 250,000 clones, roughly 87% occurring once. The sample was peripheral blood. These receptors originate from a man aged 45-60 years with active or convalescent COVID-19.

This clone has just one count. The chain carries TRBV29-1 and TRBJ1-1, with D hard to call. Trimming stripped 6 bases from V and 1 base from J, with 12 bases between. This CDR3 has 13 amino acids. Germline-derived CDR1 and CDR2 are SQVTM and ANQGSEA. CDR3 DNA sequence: TGCAGCGTCCATGGGCAGGAGAACACTGAAGCTTTCTTT. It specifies CSVHGQENTEAFF. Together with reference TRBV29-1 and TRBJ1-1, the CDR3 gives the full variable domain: SAVISQKPSRDICQRGTSLTIQCQVDSQVTMMFWYRQQPGQSLTLIATANQGSEATYESGFVIDKFPISRPNLTFSTLTVSNMSPEDSSIYLCSVHGQENTEAFFGQGTRLTVV.

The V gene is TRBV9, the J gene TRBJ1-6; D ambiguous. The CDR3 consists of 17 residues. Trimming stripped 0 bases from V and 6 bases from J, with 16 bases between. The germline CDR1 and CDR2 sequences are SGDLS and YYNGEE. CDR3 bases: TGTGCCAGCAGCGTAGAAGGTCTAGGAGTGTTTAATTCACCCCTCCACTTT. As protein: CASSVEGLGVFNSPLHF.

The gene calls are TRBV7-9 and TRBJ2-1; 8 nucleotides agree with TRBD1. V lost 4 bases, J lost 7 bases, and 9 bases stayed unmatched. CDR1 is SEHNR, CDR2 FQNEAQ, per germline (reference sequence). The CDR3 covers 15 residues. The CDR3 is CASSSSGGPNNEQFF. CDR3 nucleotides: TGTGCCAGCAGCTCCTCAGGGGGCCCTAATAATGAGCAGTTCTTC.

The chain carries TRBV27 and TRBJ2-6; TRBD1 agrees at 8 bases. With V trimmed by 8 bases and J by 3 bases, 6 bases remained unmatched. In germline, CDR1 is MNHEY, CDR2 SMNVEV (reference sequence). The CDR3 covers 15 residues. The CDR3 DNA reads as TGTGCCAGCGGGCAGGGGGCGTATGGGGCCAACGTCCTGACTTTC. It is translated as CASGQGAYGANVLTF.

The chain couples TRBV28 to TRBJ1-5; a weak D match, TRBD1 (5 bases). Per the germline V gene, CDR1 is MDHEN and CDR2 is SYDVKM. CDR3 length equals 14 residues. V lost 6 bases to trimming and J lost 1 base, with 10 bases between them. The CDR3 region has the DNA TGTGCCAGCAGAGAAGGACACAGCAATCAGCCCCAGCATTTT. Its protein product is CASREGHSNQPQHF.

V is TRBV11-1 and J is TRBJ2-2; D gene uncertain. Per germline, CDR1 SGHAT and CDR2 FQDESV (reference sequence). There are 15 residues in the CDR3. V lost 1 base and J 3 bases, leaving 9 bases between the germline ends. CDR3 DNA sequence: TGTGCCAGCAGCTTAGTTCTGATAGACACCGGGGAGCTGTTTTTT. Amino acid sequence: CASSLVLIDTGELFF.